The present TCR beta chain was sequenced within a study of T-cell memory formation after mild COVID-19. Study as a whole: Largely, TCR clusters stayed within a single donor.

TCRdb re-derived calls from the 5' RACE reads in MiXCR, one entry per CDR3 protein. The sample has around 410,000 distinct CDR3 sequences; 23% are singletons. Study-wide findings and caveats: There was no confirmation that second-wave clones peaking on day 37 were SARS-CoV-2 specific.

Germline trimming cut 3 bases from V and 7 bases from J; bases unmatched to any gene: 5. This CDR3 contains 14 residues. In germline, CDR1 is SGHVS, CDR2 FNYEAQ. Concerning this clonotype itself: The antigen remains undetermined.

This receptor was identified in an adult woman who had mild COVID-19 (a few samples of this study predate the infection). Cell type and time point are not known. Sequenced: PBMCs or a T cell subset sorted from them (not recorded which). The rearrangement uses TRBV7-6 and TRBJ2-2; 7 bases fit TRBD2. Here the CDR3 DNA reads TGTGCCAGCAGCTTTTATGAGCGGGGCGGGGAGCTGTTTTTT. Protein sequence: CASSFYERGGELFF.